This section outlines one TCR beta chain sequence together with its context. TCRdb reprocessed the 5' RACE reads and keeps a single row for each CDR3 protein, giving no DNA. This sample contains some 170,000 distinct CDR3 sequences. These data come from a study of monozygotic twins with inflammatory bowel disease. Sequenced sample: blood. This sequence originates from a human donor with ulcerative colitis or Crohn's disease, or a healthy co-twin of an affected twin (not recorded which).

The chain's CDR3 is CASSTGTRDAANEKLFF. The J gene is TRBJ1-4, the V gene TRBV7-2; TCRdb names TRBD1, which stays unverified in the absence of DNA. Germline V gene sequence: CDR1 SGHTA, CDR2 FQGNSA. There are 17 residues in the CDR3.